The 21 T cell receptor beta chains in this list originate from one sample, sequenced in a study of CD8 T cells in Susac syndrome. When the RNA was reverse transcribed, random hexamers were used with an input of roughly 0.45 to 1 ug. Each CDR3 protein gets one entry after TCRdb re-called the immunoSEQ multiplex PCR reads with MiXCR. In the table there are fewer than 350,000 distinct CDR3 sequences, just over 90% of which are singletons. The specimen was CD4+ T cells from PBMCs. The receptor set was obtained from a human donor with multiple sclerosis.

The gene calls are TRBV10-3 and TRBJ2-4, with 8 positions matching TRBD1. Germline values: CDR1 ENHRY, CDR2 SYGVKD. Trimming took 10 bases from V and 6 from J; bases not matched to a gene: 5. The CDR3 is 12 residues long. DNA of the CDR3: TGTGCCACCGGACAGGGCAGAAACATTCAGTACTTC. Residues: CATGQGRNIQYF.

The chain employs TRBV30 and TRBJ2-3, with TRBD2 matching 8 bases. Germline loops: CDR1 GTSNPN, CDR2 SVGIG (reference sequence). The CDR3 is 13 amino acids. J gave up 4 bases and V 3 bases, and 3 bases lay outside the gene matches. The CDR3 nucleotides read TGTGCCTGGAGCCCGGGGGGGCCAGATACGCAGTATTTT. Translating it yields CAWSPGGPDTQYF.

V usage is TRBV10-2 and J usage is TRBJ2-3; 10 bases match TRBD2. CDR1 is WSHSY, CDR2 SAAADI, per germline. The junction had 11 bases not matched to a gene; V was cut back by 5 bases and J by 6 bases. This CDR3 region has 16 residues. CDR3 in DNA: TGCGCCAGCAGTCCTACAAAGCGGGGGGGCATGGATACGCAGTATTTT. This sequence encodes CASSPTKRGGMDTQYF.

The chain links TRBV19 to TRBJ2-7; D is perhaps TRBD1 or TRBD2 (7 bases each). The V gene lost 4 bases and the J gene lost 3 bases, with 13 bases spanning the gap. The germline CDR1 and CDR2 sequences are LNHDA and SQIVND (reference sequence). This CDR3 has 14 residues. CDR3 in amino acids: CASSKAGQRYEQYF. DNA for the CDR3: TGTGCCAGTAGTAAAGCGGGACAGCGCTACGAGCAGTACTTC.

The J gene is TRBJ1-2, the V gene TRBV13; the D gene is possibly TRBD1 (6 bases). The CDR3 is 14 amino acids. V lost 3 bases and J 7 bases, leaving 15 bases between the germline ends. Germline V gene data show CDR1 as PRHDT and CDR2 as FYEKMQ (reference sequence). The CDR3 nucleotides are TGTGCCAGCAGCTTCCCCTCTTGGACAGCTGGCTACACCTTC. It yields the protein CASSFPSWTAGYTF.

V and J are TRBV30 and TRBJ1-1; D gene unclear. Trimming removed 0 bases at V and 0 bases at J, with 8 bases between. The V gene's germline CDR1 is GTSNPN and CDR2 SVGIG (reference sequence). The CDR3 is 14 residues long. The CDR3 sequence is CAWSVRVLNTEAFF. In DNA form, the CDR3 reads TGTGCCTGGAGTGTAAGGGTCCTGAACACTGAAGCTTTCTTT.

This clonotype occurred once. This chain links TRBV6-5 with TRBJ2-7; maybe TRBD2 (6 bases). V was shortened by 6 bases and J by 5 bases, with 14 bases between the two germline ends. Germline V gene sequence: CDR1 MNHEY, CDR2 SVGAGI. The CDR3 loop spans 13 amino acids. Here the CDR3 DNA reads TGTGCCAGCAGCGATTCCGGGACTCACGAGCAGTACTTC. Amino acid sequence: CASSDSGTHEQYF.

This chain connects TRBV20-1 to TRBJ1-1; the D is unclear. The V end lost 6 bases, the J end lost 1 base, and 15 bases lay between the germline ends. CDR1 is DFQATT, CDR2 SNEGSKA, per germline (reference sequence). The CDR3 has 14 amino acids. CDR3 sequence reads: CSAERYRRNTEAFF. DNA for the CDR3: TGCAGTGCCGAGCGGTATAGGAGGAACACTGAAGCTTTCTTT.

This sequence joins TRBV29-1 and TRBJ1-5; D unresolved. The CDR3 runs 12 residues. V was shortened by 7 bases and J by 3 bases, with 10 bases between the two germline ends. Germline CDR1 and CDR2: SQVTM and ANQGSEA. In nucleotides, the CDR3 is TGCAGCGCCCGACAAGACAATCAGCCCCAGCATTTT. Translated: CSARQDNQPQHF.

This chain uses TRBV6-2 or TRBV6-3 with TRBJ2-7, with 9 bases fitting TRBD1. There are 16 residues in the CDR3. The V gene end was trimmed by 8 bases and the J gene end by 3 bases; junction bases not matched to a gene: 14. The V gene's germline CDR1 is MNHEY and CDR2 SVGEGT. As DNA, the CDR3 is TGTGCCAGCCTTAAGTTCGGGACAGGGCGCGACTACGAGCAGTACTTC. Translating it yields CASLKFGTGRDYEQYF.

The sample holds one count of this clonotype. The chain recombines TRBV29-1 with TRBJ1-5; D is unresolved. V was trimmed by 6 bases and J by 0 bases, leaving 9 bases between them. Germline assignment: CDR1 SQVTM and CDR2 ANQGSEA. The CDR3 is 13 amino acids. The CDR3, as DNA: TGCAGCGTCGCCACCTATAGCAATCAGCCCCAGCATTTT. This sequence encodes CSVATYSNQPQHF.

This clonotype was seen only once. The rearrangement joins TRBV4-1 to TRBJ2-7, with 11 bases that match TRBD2. The junction had 6 bases not matched to a gene; V was cut back by 1 base and J by 1 base. CDR1 is MGHRA, CDR2 YSYEKL, per germline. The CDR3 loop spans 17 amino acids. As DNA, the CDR3 is TGCGCCAGCAGCCAAGGACTAGCGGGGAGGAATTCCTACGAGCAGTACTTC. Its protein product is CASSQGLAGRNSYEQYF.

This clonotype was counted once. The gene calls are TRBV29-1 and TRBJ2-5; 9 nucleotides match TRBD2. The CDR3 covers 15 residues. V dropped 3 bases and J dropped 4; count of bases not matched to a gene: 9. The germline gives CDR1 SQVTM, CDR2 ANQGSEA. CDR3 coding DNA: TGCAGCGTTGACCCGGCGGGAGGGGTCCGAGAGACCCAGTACTTC. It specifies CSVDPAGGVRETQYF.

This chain uses TRBV29-1 with TRBJ1-1; D call uncertain. Per germline, CDR1 SQVTM and CDR2 ANQGSEA. The germline V and J ends were trimmed by 4 bases and 2 bases, with 8 bases remaining between them. The CDR3 sequence is 12 residues long. The CDR3 nucleotides read TGCAGCGTTGGCAGGCCCAACACTGAAGCTTTCTTT. It translates to CSVGRPNTEAFF.

CDR3 region: CASSTQGDLYGYTF. The CDR3 DNA follows: TGTGCCAGTAGTACACAGGGGGACCTCTATGGCTACACCTTC. The V and J genes are TRBV19 and TRBJ1-2; 8 bases align to TRBD1. The CDR3 runs 14 residues. Germline loops: CDR1 LNHDA, CDR2 SQIVND (reference sequence). Trimming at V came to 4 bases and at J to 4 bases, leaving 5 bases not matched to a gene.

J is TRBJ1-5 and V is TRBV5-6, with D perhaps TRBD1 (6 bases). CDR1 and CDR2 (germline): SGHDT, YYEEEE. The CDR3 consists of 14 residues. Between the trimmed V and J ends, which lost 4 bases and 3 bases, there was a span of 11 bases. This chain's CDR3 is CASSRGQHNQPQHF. The CDR3, as DNA: TGTGCCAGCAGCCGCGGACAGCACAATCAGCCCCAGCATTTT.

The rearrangement links TRBV18 to TRBJ2-7, with TRBD1 identical over 10 bases. From germline, CDR1 is KGHSH and CDR2 LQKENI. V lost 3 bases, J lost 6 bases, and 5 bases stayed unmatched. The CDR3 has 14 amino acids. CDR3 protein: CASSPGQGVGEQYF. CDR3 sequence (DNA): TGTGCCAGCTCACCCGGACAGGGGGTTGGCGAGCAGTACTTC.

The V and J genes are TRBV6-2 or TRBV6-3 and TRBJ2-4, with D perhaps matching TRBD1 or TRBD2 (5 bases each). Between the trimmed V and J ends, which lost 2 bases and 12 bases, there was a span of 14 bases. The CDR3 loop spans 13 amino acids. In germline, CDR1 is MNHEY, CDR2 SVGEGT. The CDR3 loop is CASSYGVPGRQYF. The CDR3 nucleotides read TGTGCCAGCAGTTACGGTGTCCCGGGACGTCAGTACTTC.

The chain joins TRBV4-1 to TRBJ2-2; D is possibly TRBD1 or TRBD2 (5 bases each). From germline, CDR1 is MGHRA and CDR2 YSYEKL. With 3 bases removed from V and 5 bases from J, the gap between germline ends came to 16 bases. The CDR3 is made up of 16 amino acids. Written as DNA, the CDR3 is TGCGCCAGCAGCCATGGACGTCCCGGGACGACCGGGGAGCTGTTTTTT. This codes for CASSHGRPGTTGELFF.

The chain carries TRBV3-1 and TRBJ1-2; the match to TRBD1 covers 8 bases. The CDR3 loop spans 15 amino acids. V lost 4 bases, J lost 8 bases, and 12 bases stayed unmatched. CDR1 and CDR2 (germline): LGHDT, YNNKEL (reference sequence). DNA of the CDR3: TGTGCCAGCAGCCCCCTCGGACAGGGCATACAAGGCTACACCTTC. Translating it yields CASSPLGQGIQGYTF.

The rearrangement links TRBV4-1 to TRBJ2-1, with D possibly matching TRBD1 (7 bases). The V and J ends lost 0 bases and 15 bases respectively, with 21 bases between them. This CDR3 spans 15 amino acids. Germline values: CDR1 MGHRA, CDR2 YSYEKL. CDR3 coding DNA: TGCGCCAGCAGCCAAGACTTAGAGGACAGGAGGGTTCGGTTCTTC. Residues: CASSQDLEDRRVRFF.